These 17 T cell receptor beta chains originate from one sample sequenced in a study of shared clonotypes between healthy human individuals. It was CD45RO-negative cells, positively selected for CCR7, that made up naive CD8 cells, with terminally differentiated effector memory CD45RA+ cells excluded. TCRdb's table, derived via immunoSEQ multiplex PCR, lists solely in-frame clones and lacks some. The data show fewer than 1 million clones, around 96% seen once. Sequenced material: naive CD8+ T cells sorted from blood. These receptors came from a man younger than 45 in good health.

This chain joins TRBV18 and TRBJ2-3, with D perhaps matching TRBD1 or TRBD2 (6 bases each). Germline CDR1 reads KGHSH; CDR2 reads LQKENI. This CDR3 contains 14 residues. V was pared by 2 bases and J by 6 bases, with 12 bases between. Here the CDR3 reads CASSPYSGADTQYF. The CDR3, as DNA: TGTGCCAGCTCACCATACTCGGGGGCGGATACGCAGTATTTT.

The chain couples TRBV13 to TRBJ2-5; D ambiguous. The CDR3 consists of 11 residues. Germline V gene sequence: CDR1 PRHDT, CDR2 FYEKMQ (reference sequence). V lost 3 bases, J lost 5 bases, and 4 bases lay in between. The CDR3 nucleotides read TGTGCCAGCAGCTTTAAGGAGACCCAGTACTTC. Translation: CASSFKETQYF. The entire variable domain, with the rest obtained from reference TRBV13 and TRBJ2-5, is as follows: AAGVIQSPRHLIKEKRETATLKCYPIPRHDTVYWYQQGPGQDPQFLISFYEKMQSDKGSIPDRFSAQQFSDYHSELNMSSLELGDSALYFCASSFKETQYFGPGTRLLVL.

The J gene is TRBJ2-3, the V gene TRBV19, with 13 bases fitting TRBD2. J was trimmed by 4 bases and V by 6 bases; bases with no gene match: 4. This CDR3 has 15 residues. In germline, CDR1 is LNHDA, CDR2 SQIVND (reference sequence). This CDR3 is CASSSGLAGADTQYF. The CDR3 nucleotides are TGTGCCAGTAGCAGCGGACTAGCGGGAGCAGATACGCAGTATTTT.

V gene TRBV6-5 combines with J gene TRBJ1-4, with 7 bases that match TRBD1. CDR1 MNHEY and CDR2 SVGAGI come from the germline V gene. V trimming: 6 bases; J trimming: 4 bases; junction bases outside the gene matches: 5. The CDR3 totals 14 residues. The CDR3 spells CASRKTGVNEKLFF. The CDR3 DNA is TGTGCCAGCAGAAAAACAGGGGTTAATGAAAAACTGTTTTTT.

This CDR3 is CASSLATNRDTDTQYF. DNA for the CDR3: TGTGCCAGCAGTTTAGCGACGAATCGGGACACAGATACGCAGTATTTT. The V call is TRBV27, the J call TRBJ2-3, with D possibly TRBD2 on 5 matching bases. Between the trimmed V and J ends, which lost 2 bases and 2 bases, there was a span of 14 bases. The CDR3 is made up of 16 amino acids. Germline V gene sequence: CDR1 MNHEY, CDR2 SMNVEV (reference sequence).

The chain couples TRBV27 to TRBJ2-1, with 7 positions matching TRBD1. Germline lookup yields CDR1 MNHEY and CDR2 SMNVEV (reference sequence). The J segment lost 4 bases and the V segment lost 5 bases, leaving 11 bases of the junction unmatched. This CDR3 is 16 amino acids long. The CDR3 coding sequence is TGTGCCAGCAGTACAGGACAGGCCGTGGGGTACAATGAGCAGTTCTTC. It translates to CASSTGQAVGYNEQFF.

The chain links TRBV30 to TRBJ1-2; no clear D gene. Germline V gene lookup returns CDR1 GTSNPN and CDR2 SVGIG (reference sequence). CDR3 size: 10 residues. V was clipped by 5 bases and J by 3 bases, with 4 bases between them. The chain's CDR3 is CAWGHYGYTF. CDR3 DNA sequence: TGTGCCTGGGGCCACTATGGCTACACCTTC.

J is TRBJ1-5 and V is TRBV30; maybe TRBD1 (5 bases). CDR3 length equals 15 residues. Between the trimmed V and J ends, which lost 4 bases and 7 bases, there was a span of 20 bases. The germline V gene has CDR1 GTSNPN and CDR2 SVGIG (reference sequence). The CDR3 DNA follows: TGTGCCTGGAATGAAGGAGGACACCACCTCCAGCCCCAGCATTTT. It codes for CAWNEGGHHLQPQHF.

V gene TRBV7-9 combines with J gene TRBJ1-1, with D maybe TRBD1 (5 bases). Germline V gene sequence: CDR1 SEHNR, CDR2 FQNEAQ (reference sequence). Deletions cut 1 base from V and 3 bases from J, with 12 bases between. This CDR3 comprises 15 residues. CDR3 residues: CASSLVHKGDTEAFF. The CDR3 region has the DNA TGTGCCAGCAGCTTAGTACACAAAGGGGACACTGAAGCTTTCTTT.

About this clone itself: The sample holds other DNA sequences that translate to the same CDR3. The chain joins TRBV27 to TRBJ2-3; D is unclear. This CDR3 spans 12 amino acids. Trimming removed 4 bases from V and 6 bases from J, with 8 bases in between. Per germline, CDR1 MNHEY and CDR2 SMNVEV (reference sequence). The CDR3 sequence: CASSSPRDTQYF. In nucleotides, the CDR3 is TGTGCCAGCAGTTCCCCTAGGGATACGCAGTATTTT.

J is TRBJ1-1 and V is TRBV11-2; 7 bases are shared with TRBD1. The CDR3 is 15 residues long. Germline V gene data show CDR1 as SGHAT and CDR2 as FQNNGV. V gave up 1 base and J gave up 7 bases; unmatched junction bases: 9. CDR3 residues: CASSLVGRGLGEAFF. In nucleotides, the CDR3 is TGTGCCAGCAGCTTAGTAGGGAGGGGGCTGGGTGAAGCTTTCTTT.

This sequence joins TRBV29-1 and TRBJ2-5, with TRBD1 matching over 7 bases. V shed 1 base, J shed 3 bases, and the junction held 5 bases outside the gene matches. The CDR3 runs to 14 residues. Per the germline V gene, CDR1 is SQVTM and CDR2 is ANQGSEA. CDR3 loop: CSVEGWDSKETQYF. The CDR3 DNA reads as TGCAGCGTTGAAGGATGGGACAGTAAAGAGACCCAGTACTTC. Using reference TRBV29-1 and TRBJ2-5 for the parts outside the CDR3, the full variable domain is SAVISQKPSRDICQRGTSLTIQCQVDSQVTMMFWYRQQPGQSLTLIATANQGSEATYESGFVIDKFPISRPNLTFSTLTVSNMSPEDSSIYLCSVEGWDSKETQYFGPGTRLLVL.

The chain combines TRBV27 with TRBJ1-4, with D unclear. The V gene's germline CDR1 is MNHEY and CDR2 SMNVEV (reference sequence). Deletions cut 8 bases from V and 7 bases from J, with 11 bases between. This CDR3 comprises 12 residues. The CDR3 region is CASGRAGEKLFF. CDR3 in DNA: TGTGCCAGCGGAAGGGCTGGTGAAAAACTGTTTTTT.

The rearrangement joins TRBV4-1 to TRBJ1-2, with a tentative D call TRBD1 (6 bases). V lost 1 base and J lost 1, with 10 bases in between. Germline V gene data show CDR1 as MGHRA and CDR2 as YSYEKL. The CDR3 has 15 amino acids. The CDR3 loop reads CASSQGTAVNYGYTF. The CDR3 DNA is TGCGCCAGCAGCCAAGGGACAGCAGTTAACTATGGCTACACCTTC.

This clone was found once. Distinct nucleotide sequences in the sample also encode this CDR3. The chain employs TRBV11-2 and TRBJ2-7; D is ambiguous. Trimming pared 1 base from V and 3 bases from J, leaving 7 bases between. The CDR3 runs 13 residues. Germline V gene sequence: CDR1 SGHAT, CDR2 FQNNGV. The CDR3 DNA is TGTGCCAGCAGCTTAGGCGGTAGCTACGAGCAGTACTTC. The encoded protein is CASSLGGSYEQYF.

This chain uses TRBV9 with TRBJ2-3; no reliable D call. This CDR3 has 16 residues. Germline V gene data show CDR1 as SGDLS and CDR2 as YYNGEE. Trimming cost V 4 bases and J 0 bases, with 15 bases left between them. The CDR3 nucleotides read TGTGCCAGCAGCTTAAGAAGCGCTTATAGCACAGATACGCAGTATTTT. It specifies CASSLRSAYSTDTQYF.

This sequence joins TRBV6-5 and TRBJ1-2, with 7 bases identical to TRBD1. Germline V gene sequence: CDR1 MNHEY, CDR2 SVGAGI. This CDR3 contains 15 residues. J was trimmed by 4 bases and V by 10 bases; bases with no gene match: 15. CDR3 coding DNA: TGTGCCAAGCCGGAGGAGGGGGCGCGGATCTATGGCTACACCTTC. This encodes CAKPEEGARIYGYTF.